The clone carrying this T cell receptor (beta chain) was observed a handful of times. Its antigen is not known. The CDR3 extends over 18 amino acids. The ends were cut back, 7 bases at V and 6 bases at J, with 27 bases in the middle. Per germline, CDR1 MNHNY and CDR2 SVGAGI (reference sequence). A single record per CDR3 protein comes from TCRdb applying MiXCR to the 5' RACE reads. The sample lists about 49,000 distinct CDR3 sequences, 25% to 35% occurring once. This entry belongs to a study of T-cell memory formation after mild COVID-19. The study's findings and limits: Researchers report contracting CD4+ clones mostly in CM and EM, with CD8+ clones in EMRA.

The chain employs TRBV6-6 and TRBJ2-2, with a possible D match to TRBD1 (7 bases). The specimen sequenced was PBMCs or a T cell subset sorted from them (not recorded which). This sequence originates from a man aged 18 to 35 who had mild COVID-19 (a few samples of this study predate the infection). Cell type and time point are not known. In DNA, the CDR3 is TGTGCCAGCAACCCGCAAGCTCCCGGAGGGGGCCTCGCCGGGGAGCTGTTTTTT. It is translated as CASNPQAPGGGLAGELFF.